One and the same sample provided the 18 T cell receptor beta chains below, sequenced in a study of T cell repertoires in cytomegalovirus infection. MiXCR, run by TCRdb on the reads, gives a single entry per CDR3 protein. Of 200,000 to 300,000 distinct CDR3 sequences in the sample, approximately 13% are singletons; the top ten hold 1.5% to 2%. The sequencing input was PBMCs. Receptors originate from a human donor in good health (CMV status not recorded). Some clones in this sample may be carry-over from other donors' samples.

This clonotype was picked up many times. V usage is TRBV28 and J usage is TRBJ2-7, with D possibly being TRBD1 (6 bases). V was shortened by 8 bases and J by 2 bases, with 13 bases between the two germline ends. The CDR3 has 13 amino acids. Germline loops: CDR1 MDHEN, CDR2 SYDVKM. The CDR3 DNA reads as TGTGCCAGCGCTAAGACAGGTACCTACGAGCAGTACTTC. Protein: CASAKTGTYEQYF. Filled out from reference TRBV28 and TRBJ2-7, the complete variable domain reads DVKVTQSSRYLVKRTGEKVFLECVQDMDHENMFWYRQDPGLGLRLIYFSYDVKMKEKGDIPEGYSVSREKKERFSLILESASTNQTSMYLCASAKTGTYEQYFGPGTRLTVT.

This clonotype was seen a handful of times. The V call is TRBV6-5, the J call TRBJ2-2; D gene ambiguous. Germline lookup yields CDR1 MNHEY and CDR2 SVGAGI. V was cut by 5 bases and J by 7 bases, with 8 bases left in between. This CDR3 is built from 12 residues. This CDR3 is CASSGFSGELFF. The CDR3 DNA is TGTGCCAGCAGTGGCTTTAGCGGGGAGCTGTTTTTT.

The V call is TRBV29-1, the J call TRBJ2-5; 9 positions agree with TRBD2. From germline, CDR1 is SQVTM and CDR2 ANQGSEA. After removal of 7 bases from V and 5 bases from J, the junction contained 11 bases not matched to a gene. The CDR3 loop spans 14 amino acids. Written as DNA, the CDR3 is TGCAGCGCTGCGGCGGGAGGGCACGGGGAGACCCAGTACTTC. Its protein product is CSAAAGGHGETQYF.

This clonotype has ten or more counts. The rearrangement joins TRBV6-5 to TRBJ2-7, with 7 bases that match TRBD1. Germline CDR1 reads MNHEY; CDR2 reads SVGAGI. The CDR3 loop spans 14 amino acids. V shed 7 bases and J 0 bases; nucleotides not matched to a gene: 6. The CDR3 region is CASISDRSSYEQYF. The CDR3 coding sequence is TGTGCCAGCATTTCGGACAGGAGCTCCTACGAGCAGTACTTC.

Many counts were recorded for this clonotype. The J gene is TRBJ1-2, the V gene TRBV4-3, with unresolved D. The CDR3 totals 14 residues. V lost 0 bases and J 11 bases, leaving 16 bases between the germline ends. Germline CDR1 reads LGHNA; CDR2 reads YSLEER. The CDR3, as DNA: TGCGCCAGCAGCCAAGACTCACCCGGACTTTTTTACACCTTC. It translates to CASSQDSPGLFYTF.

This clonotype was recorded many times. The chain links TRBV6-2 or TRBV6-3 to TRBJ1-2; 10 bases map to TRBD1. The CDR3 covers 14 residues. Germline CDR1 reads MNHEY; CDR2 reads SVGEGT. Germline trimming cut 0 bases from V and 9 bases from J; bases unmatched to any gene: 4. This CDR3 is CASSYSGQGPSYTF. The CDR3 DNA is TGTGCCAGCAGTTACTCGGGACAGGGGCCGAGCTACACCTTC.

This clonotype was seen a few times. The CDR3 sequence is CASSISGTHSYNEQFF. For the CDR3, the DNA is TGTGCCAGTAGTATATCCGGGACTCACTCCTACAATGAGCAGTTCTTC. The V call is TRBV19, the J call TRBJ2-1; maybe TRBD2 (6 bases). The germline CDR1 and CDR2 sequences are LNHDA and SQIVND (reference sequence). The CDR3 loop spans 16 amino acids. With 2 bases removed from V and 0 bases from J, the gap between germline ends came to 11 bases.

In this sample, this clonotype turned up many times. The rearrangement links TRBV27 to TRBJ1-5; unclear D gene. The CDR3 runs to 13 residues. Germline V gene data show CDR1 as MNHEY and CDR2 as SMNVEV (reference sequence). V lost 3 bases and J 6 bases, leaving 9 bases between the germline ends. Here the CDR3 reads CASSLGRGQPQHF. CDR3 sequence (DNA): TGTGCCAGCAGTTTGGGTCGCGGTCAGCCCCAGCATTTT.

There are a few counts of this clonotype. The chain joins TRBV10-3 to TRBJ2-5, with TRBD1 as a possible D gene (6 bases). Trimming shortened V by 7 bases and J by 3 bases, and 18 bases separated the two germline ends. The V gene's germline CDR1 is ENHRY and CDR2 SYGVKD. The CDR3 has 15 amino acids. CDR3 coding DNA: TGTGCCATCAAAGAGGCTAGAGGGGGAGAAGAGACCCAGTACTTC. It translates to CAIKEARGGEETQYF.

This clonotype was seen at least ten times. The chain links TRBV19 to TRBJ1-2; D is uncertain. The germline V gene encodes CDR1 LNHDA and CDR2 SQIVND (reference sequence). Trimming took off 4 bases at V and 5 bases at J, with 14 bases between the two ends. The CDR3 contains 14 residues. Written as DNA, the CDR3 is TGTGCCAGTAGTACTCTCTCGACGGGATATGGCTACACCTTC. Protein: CASSTLSTGYGYTF. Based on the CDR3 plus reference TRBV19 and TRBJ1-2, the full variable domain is DGGITQSPKYLFRKEGQNVTLSCEQNLNHDAMYWYRQDPGQGLRLIYYSQIVNDFQKGDIAEGYSVSREKKESFPLTVTSAQKNPTAFYLCASSTLSTGYGYTFGSGTRLTVV.

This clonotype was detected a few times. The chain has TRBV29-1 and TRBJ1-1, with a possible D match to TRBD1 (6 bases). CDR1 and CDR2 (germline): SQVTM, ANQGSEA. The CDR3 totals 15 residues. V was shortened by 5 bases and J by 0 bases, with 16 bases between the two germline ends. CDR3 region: CSVYSGHRMNTEAFF. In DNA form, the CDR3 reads TGCAGCGTTTACTCGGGACATCGGATGAACACTGAAGCTTTCTTT.

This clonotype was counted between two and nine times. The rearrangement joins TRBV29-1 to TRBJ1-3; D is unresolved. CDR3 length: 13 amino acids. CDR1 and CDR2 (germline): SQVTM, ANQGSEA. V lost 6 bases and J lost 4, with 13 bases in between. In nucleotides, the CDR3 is TGCAGCGTGTCCACCGGGCTAGGAAACACCATATATTTT. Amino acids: CSVSTGLGNTIYF.

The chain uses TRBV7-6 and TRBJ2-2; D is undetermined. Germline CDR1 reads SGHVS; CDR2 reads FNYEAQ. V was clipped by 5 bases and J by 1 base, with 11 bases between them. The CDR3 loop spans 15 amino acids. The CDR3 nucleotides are TGTGCCAGCAGCCCCCTGACACAGAACACCGGGGAGCTGTTTTTT. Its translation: CASSPLTQNTGELFF.

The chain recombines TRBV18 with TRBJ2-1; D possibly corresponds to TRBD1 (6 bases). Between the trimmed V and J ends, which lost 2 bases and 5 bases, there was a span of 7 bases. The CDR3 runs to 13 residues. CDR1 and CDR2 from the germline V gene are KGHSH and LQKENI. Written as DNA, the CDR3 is TGTGCCAGCTCACCAAGGACAGACAATGAGCAGTTCTTC. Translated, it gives CASSPRTDNEQFF.

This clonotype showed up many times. This CDR3 is CASSQSEGGRTEAFF. DNA for the CDR3: TGCGCCAGCAGCCAGTCGGAGGGGGGTAGGACTGAAGCTTTCTTT. The V call is TRBV4-3, the J call TRBJ1-1, with a possible D match to TRBD1 (6 bases). Germline V gives CDR1 LGHNA, CDR2 YSLEER. The V end lost 3 bases, the J end lost 5 bases, and 16 bases lay between the germline ends. The CDR3 sequence is 15 residues long.

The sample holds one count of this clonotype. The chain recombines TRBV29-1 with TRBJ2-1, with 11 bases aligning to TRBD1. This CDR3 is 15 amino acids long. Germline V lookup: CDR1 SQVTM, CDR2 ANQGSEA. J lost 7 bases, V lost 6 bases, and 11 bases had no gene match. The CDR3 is CSVSHGQGAINEQFF. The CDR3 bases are TGCAGCGTCTCCCATGGACAGGGGGCGATTAATGAGCAGTTCTTC.

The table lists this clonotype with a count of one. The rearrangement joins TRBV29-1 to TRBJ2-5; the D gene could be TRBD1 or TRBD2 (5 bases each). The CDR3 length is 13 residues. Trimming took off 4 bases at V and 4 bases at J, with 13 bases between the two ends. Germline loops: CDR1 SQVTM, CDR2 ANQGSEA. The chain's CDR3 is CSVVSGLAETQYF. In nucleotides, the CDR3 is TGCAGCGTTGTGTCGGGGCTCGCAGAGACCCAGTACTTC.

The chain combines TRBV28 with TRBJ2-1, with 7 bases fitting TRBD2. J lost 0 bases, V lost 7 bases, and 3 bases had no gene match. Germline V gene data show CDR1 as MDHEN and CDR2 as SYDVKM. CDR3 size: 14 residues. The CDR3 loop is CASTAGSSYNEQFF. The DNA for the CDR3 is TGTGCCAGCACAGCGGGGAGCTCCTACAATGAGCAGTTCTTC.